The present TCR beta chain was sequenced within a study of blood T cell repertoires in COVID-19. Turning to the study itself: The origin of the acute and convalescent COVID-19 samples was the United States, Italy and Spain. T cells, B-cell-depleted T cells, or PBMCs provided the cDNA or gDNA that served as material.

Methods used by the authors: Nucleated cell number was recorded as an estimate derived from reference gene primer amplification. Produced via immunoSEQ multiplex PCR; TCRdb's table is partial and in-frame only. From that table come the V and J calls and clone size; the DNA was used to work out D and trimming. The sample has just under 65,000 clones, around 82% seen once. This clone showed up just a few times. This CDR3 spans 15 amino acids. Germline CDR1 is SGHNT and CDR2 is YYREEE (reference sequence). V was pared by 0 bases and J by 4 bases, with 5 bases of the junction left unmatched. Patients of the Seattle cohort, enrolled during active infection, were followed longitudinally.

This sequence originates from a man aged 55 to 70 with COVID-19, enrolled during active disease. V usage is TRBV5-4 and J usage is TRBJ2-7; TRBD2 agrees at 9 bases. The sequencing sample was made of peripheral blood. CDR3 coding DNA: TGTGCCAGCAGCTTGGATGGCGGGGGGGCTTACGAGCAGTACTTC. Protein: CASSLDGGGAYEQYF.